A single sample is the source of the 10 T cell receptor beta chains below, sequenced in a study of response to subunit inactivated influenza vaccine. MiXCR, applied by TCRdb to the RT-PCR reads, yields one record per CDR3 protein. The sample records 530,000 or so distinct CDR3 sequences, 25% being singletons. The sample here was CD4+ T cells sorted from PBMCs, taken roughly 5 days after vaccination. Receptors were obtained from a man aged 45-60 years who received an inactivated influenza vaccine.

This clonotype was seen a few times. This chain uses TRBV20-1 with TRBJ1-2; TRBD1 might be the D (5 bases). The CDR3 is 14 residues long. V lost 5 bases, J lost 1 base, and 14 bases lay in between. Germline V gene sequence: CDR1 DFQATT, CDR2 SNEGSKA (reference sequence). The DNA for the CDR3 is TGCAGTGCTCGAGGGGACGGGCATAACTATGGCTACACCTTC. Residues: CSARGDGHNYGYTF.

The chain recombines TRBV20-1 with TRBJ2-2; the D call may be TRBD1 or TRBD2 (5 bases each). The CDR3 is 17 residues long. Trimming removed 5 bases at V and 6 bases at J, with 25 bases between. Germline loops: CDR1 DFQATT, CDR2 SNEGSKA (reference sequence). The CDR3, as DNA: TGCAGTGCTTTCCCGCCGGGACCTAGGTTTGGTTCCGGGGAGCTGTTTTTT. Protein product: CSAFPPGPRFGSGELFF.

The chain has TRBV28 and TRBJ2-7; 9 nucleotides agree with TRBD1. The CDR3 spans 13 residues. CDR1 and CDR2 (germline): MDHEN, SYDVKM. V shed 10 bases and J 5 bases; nucleotides not matched to a gene: 9. The CDR3, as DNA: TGTGCCACTCTGAGTTGGGACAGGGACGAGCAGTACTTC. The encoded protein is CATLSWDRDEQYF.

V is TRBV12-3 or TRBV12-4 and J is TRBJ2-3; 8 bases map to TRBD2. V shed 2 bases and J 2 bases; nucleotides not matched to a gene: 6. The CDR3 length is 16 residues. The CDR3 here is CASSLSGGGYTDTQYF. The CDR3 DNA reads TGTGCCAGCAGTTTAAGCGGGGGCGGATACACAGATACGCAGTATTTT.

Many counts were recorded for this clonotype. The V gene is TRBV29-1, the J gene TRBJ1-1; 8 nucleotides line up with TRBD1. The CDR3 is 13 amino acids. The V gene end was trimmed by 6 bases and the J gene end by 4 bases; junction bases not matched to a gene: 7. Germline V gene data show CDR1 as SQVTM and CDR2 as ANQGSEA. The CDR3 loop reads CSVDRGGGTEAFF. CDR3 DNA sequence: TGCAGCGTCGACAGGGGTGGAGGCACTGAAGCTTTCTTT.

The rearrangement joins TRBV29-1 to TRBJ2-7; either TRBD1 or TRBD2 may supply D (5 bases each). V was cut by 2 bases and J by 2 bases, with 13 bases left in between. The CDR3 consists of 14 residues. Germline loops: CDR1 SQVTM, CDR2 ANQGSEA. The CDR3 spells CSVETSGTPYEQYF. DNA for the CDR3: TGCAGCGTTGAAACCTCCGGGACCCCCTACGAGCAGTACTTC.

In this sample, this clonotype turned up a few times. The chain uses TRBV4-2 and TRBJ2-5; D tentatively fits TRBD1 or TRBD2 (5 bases each). This CDR3 comprises 18 residues. Germline V gene data show CDR1 as LGHNA and CDR2 as YNFKEQ. Trimming took off 3 bases at V and 9 bases at J, with 29 bases between the two ends. CDR3 nucleotides: TGTGCCAGCAGCCACCCCTCGATGATCCGGGGCGGCCCCAGGGCCCAGTACTTC. Residues: CASSHPSMIRGGPRAQYF.

The rearrangement joins TRBV5-1 to TRBJ2-4; the D is unclear. Trimming left V 0 bases short and J 1 base short, with 14 bases between. From germline, CDR1 is SGHRS and CDR2 YFSETQ. The CDR3 runs to 17 residues. The CDR3 bases are TGCGCCAGCAGCTTGGGATGGGGTGTTGTCGCCAAAAACATTCAGTACTTC. Its translation is CASSLGWGVVAKNIQYF.

The chain combines TRBV10-3 with TRBJ2-1; D possibly corresponds to TRBD2 (6 bases). Trimming took off 9 bases at V and 0 bases at J, with 9 bases between the two ends. The germline CDR1 and CDR2 sequences are ENHRY and SYGVKD. The CDR3 covers 13 residues. The CDR3 bases are TGTGCCATAGGACTAAGCTCCTACAATGAGCAGTTCTTC. Protein product: CAIGLSSYNEQFF.

Comment on this clonotype: One end of the junction does not line up with germline, which may come from a read error. This sequence joins TRBV5-1 and TRBJ2-4; TRBD1 or TRBD2 may be the D gene (6 bases each). This CDR3 has 17 amino acids. Per germline, CDR1 SGHRS and CDR2 YFSETQ. CDR3 in amino acids: CASRLDGGGLAKNIQYF. The CDR3 nucleotides read TGCGCCAGCAGGTTGGACGGAGGGGGTTTGGCCAAAAACATTCAGTACTTC.